The present entry profiles one T cell receptor (beta chain) with its context. Its antigen remains unidentified. This specimen belongs to a study of blood T cells in healthy people across ages. Findings of the study overall: Estimated diversity across one million T cells was deemed an underestimate. With donor CMV status unknown, expanded clonotype changes were possibly confounded. Roughly linear declines in TCR beta diversity per million T cells occurred with age. Among long-lived donors, naive CD4+ cells were more numerous and diversity higher than in aged donors.

Using a J-beta primer mix together with a sample-barcoded 5' primer, a second PCR was run for roughly 6 to 12 cycles. Each CDR3 protein is one row after TCRdb ran MiXCR on the 5' RACE reads. The table records 550,000 to 600,000 distinct CDR3 sequences, 40% to 50% of them present only once. The CDR3 runs 16 residues. Trimming took 8 bases from V and 5 from J; bases not matched to a gene: 13. V and J are TRBV12-3 or TRBV12-4 and TRBJ2-1; 9 nucleotides agree with TRBD1. This sequence was found in a man at least 80 years old in good health. Sequenced input: blood. The CDR3 DNA follows: TGTGCCAGCCAGGACCTTCGGGACAGGGCGGACAATGAGCAGTTCTTC. This codes for CASQDLRDRADNEQFF.